The entry that follows covers one TCR beta chain sequence. These data are taken from a study of blood T cell repertoires in COVID-19. Study-level background: The samples span acute and convalescent COVID-19 from the United States, Italy and Spain.

Original processing methods: From reference gene primer amplification, estimates of nucleated cell counts were derived. Generated by immunoSEQ multiplex PCR, the TCRdb table keeps only in-frame clones and is missing some. V and J calls and clone size follow that table, whereas D and trimming were derived from the DNA. The table records just over 300,000 clones, approximately 86% of them present only once. The CDR3 sequence is 15 residues long. V gave up 3 bases and J gave up 8 bases; unmatched junction bases: 7. Germline V gene data show CDR1 as PRHDT and CDR2 as FYEKMQ (reference sequence). The chain carries TRBV13 and TRBJ1-6; 7 positions agree with TRBD1. Specimen: peripheral blood. This sequence originates from a man between 18 and 29 years old with active or convalescent COVID-19. CDR3 coding DNA: TGTGCCAGCAGCTTGGGACAGAACTGGGATTCACCCCTCCACTTT. The encoded protein is CASSLGQNWDSPLHF.